Listed below are T cell receptor beta chains from one sample, sequenced in a study of T cell responses to AZD1222 COVID-19 vaccine. Some clones are missing from TCRdb's copy, which holds only in-frame ones; the method was immunoSEQ multiplex PCR. This table holds more than 95,000 clones, 70% to 85% found once. This material consisted of peripheral blood, taken 28 days after the second AZD1222 dose. These receptor sequences come from an adult who received the AZD1222 COVID-19 vaccine. The CDR3 runs from the conserved cysteine through the conserved F or W. A D gene is named only where the DNA matches it firmly. Clone size is given for some rows only: seen once, a few or many times, or a class if the clone is expanded.

CDR3 protein: CASSWTGLADEQYF; CDR3 DNA: TGTGCCAGCAGCTGGACAGGGTTGGCGGACGAGCAGTACTTC; J gene: TRBJ2-7; clone size: NA; D gene: TRBD1; V gene: TRBV7-9
CDR3 protein: CASSRTGGTGELFF; CDR3 DNA: TGTGCCAGCAGCCGGACAGGAGGAACCGGGGAGCTGTTTTTT; J gene: TRBJ2-2; clone size: NA; D gene: TRBD1; V gene: TRBV28
CDR3 protein: CASSYGQRNQPQHF; CDR3 DNA: TGTGCCAGCAGTTATGGGCAGAGAAATCAGCCCCAGCATTTT; J gene: TRBJ1-5; clone size: NA; D gene: NA; V gene: TRBV28
CDR3 protein: CASSQRSRDRVTAFF; CDR3 DNA: TGTGCCAGCTCACAAAGGTCCCGGGACAGGGTAACAGCTTTCTTT; J gene: TRBJ1-1; clone size: once; D gene: TRBD1; V gene: TRBV18
CDR3 protein: CASGLGGHNNEQFF; CDR3 DNA: TGTGCTAGTGGCCTCGGGGGACACAACAATGAGCAGTTCTTC; J gene: TRBJ2-1; clone size: NA; D gene: NA; V gene: TRBV12-5
CDR3 protein: CASSKYRDRINQPQHF; CDR3 DNA: TGTGCCAGTAGCAAATACCGGGACAGGATCAATCAGCCCCAGCATTTT; J gene: TRBJ1-5; clone size: NA; D gene: TRBD1; V gene: TRBV19
CDR3 protein: CASSLALSGSPLHF; CDR3 DNA: TGTGCCAGCAGCTTAGCTCTTAGCGGTTCACCCCTCCACTTT; J gene: TRBJ1-6; clone size: few; D gene: NA; V gene: TRBV7-9
CDR3 protein: CAISEDPTGELFF; CDR3 DNA: TGTGCCATCAGTGAGGATCCCACCGGGGAGCTGTTTTTT; J gene: TRBJ2-2; clone size: NA; D gene: NA; V gene: TRBV10-3
CDR3 protein: CASSEGWAGIQPQHF; CDR3 DNA: TGTGCCAGCAGTGAAGGGTGGGCAGGGATCCAGCCCCAGCATTTT; J gene: TRBJ1-5; clone size: once; D gene: NA; V gene: TRBV6-1
CDR3 protein: CASSQDSSGGASQFF; CDR3 DNA: TGTGCCAGCAGCCAAGATTCTAGCGGGGGGGCCTCCCAGTTCTTC; J gene: TRBJ2-1; clone size: NA; D gene: TRBD2; V gene: TRBV3-1/TRBV3-2
CDR3 protein: CASSLGTGTYEQYF; CDR3 DNA: TGTGCCAGCAGCTTAGGGACAGGGACCTACGAGCAGTACTTC; J gene: TRBJ2-7; clone size: NA; D gene: TRBD1; V gene: TRBV7-9
CDR3 protein: CASSLDTRHDEGYGYTF; CDR3 DNA: TGTGCCAGCAGCTTAGATACCAGACACGACGAAGGCTATGGCTACACCTTC; J gene: TRBJ1-2; clone size: once; D gene: NA; V gene: TRBV11-2
CDR3 protein: CASSVEGGTEAFF; CDR3 DNA: TGTGCCAGCAGCGTAGAGGGGGGGACTGAAGCTTTCTTT; J gene: TRBJ1-1; clone size: NA; D gene: NA; V gene: TRBV9
CDR3 protein: CASSYSGGGLSYNEQFF; CDR3 DNA: TGTGCCAGCAGTTACAGCGGCGGGGGCCTCTCCTACAATGAGCAGTTCTTC; J gene: TRBJ2-1; clone size: NA; D gene: NA; V gene: TRBV6-2/TRBV6-3
CDR3 protein: CASSPGHLSSGELFF; CDR3 DNA: TGTGCCAGCAGCCCGGGACACCTATCGTCCGGGGAGCTGTTTTTT; J gene: TRBJ2-2; clone size: NA; D gene: NA; V gene: TRBV7-6
CDR3 protein: CASSLVGFSAASYEQYF; CDR3 DNA: TGCGCCAGCAGCTTGGTTGGATTCTCGGCGGCATCCTACGAGCAGTACTTC; J gene: TRBJ2-7; clone size: NA; D gene: NA; V gene: TRBV5-1
CDR3 protein: CASSLVLGVLYF; CDR3 DNA: TGTGCCAGCAGCTTAGTTTTAGGAGTACTCTACTTC; J gene: TRBJ2-5; clone size: NA; D gene: NA; V gene: TRBV7-2
CDR3 protein: CASSPGQEVTEAFF; CDR3 DNA: TGTGCCAGCAGCCCGGGACAGGAAGTAACTGAAGCTTTCTTT; J gene: TRBJ1-1; clone size: NA; D gene: TRBD1; V gene: TRBV4-2
CDR3 protein: CASSPGLRGQETQYF; CDR3 DNA: TGTGCCAGCAGCCCCGGACTTCGGGGACAAGAGACCCAGTACTTC; J gene: TRBJ2-5; clone size: NA; D gene: NA; V gene: TRBV7-8
CDR3 protein: CASSPTGQGYSPLHF; CDR3 DNA: TGTGCCAGCTCACCAACGGGACAGGGTTATTCACCCCTCCACTTT; J gene: TRBJ1-6; clone size: NA; D gene: TRBD1; V gene: TRBV18
CDR3 protein: CASSSSNTQGGPNYGYTF; CDR3 DNA: TGTGCCAGCAGCTCATCGAACACCCAGGGGGGGCCTAACTATGGCTACACCTTC; J gene: TRBJ1-2; clone size: NA; D gene: TRBD1; V gene: TRBV7-9
CDR3 protein: CASSDRFTGYGYTF; CDR3 DNA: TGTGCCAGCAGTGATCGGTTTACCGGCTATGGCTACACCTTC; J gene: TRBJ1-2; clone size: once; D gene: NA; V gene: TRBV2
CDR3 protein: CASSLSHRTAVDTEAFF; CDR3 DNA: TGCGCCAGCAGCTTATCCCACAGGACAGCAGTAGACACTGAAGCTTTCTTT; J gene: TRBJ1-1; clone size: NA; D gene: NA; V gene: TRBV5-1
CDR3 protein: CASSTEVANTEAFF; CDR3 DNA: TGTGCCAGCAGCACGGAAGTCGCGAACACTGAAGCTTTCTTT; J gene: TRBJ1-1; clone size: NA; D gene: NA; V gene: TRBV6-5
CDR3 protein: CASSVGRRYGYTF; CDR3 DNA: TGTGCCAGCAGTGTGGGCAGGCGCTATGGCTACACCTTC; J gene: TRBJ1-2; clone size: once; D gene: NA; V gene: TRBV2
CDR3 protein: CASSENPYNEQFF; CDR3 DNA: TGTGCCAGCAGTGAAAATCCCTACAATGAGCAGTTCTTC; J gene: TRBJ2-1; clone size: NA; D gene: NA; V gene: TRBV2
CDR3 protein: CASWDTASTGNTIYF; CDR3 DNA: TGCGCCAGCTGGGACACAGCCTCTACTGGAAACACCATATATTTT; J gene: TRBJ1-3; clone size: NA; D gene: NA; V gene: TRBV10-2
CDR3 protein: CASSTRDRGEGYTF; CDR3 DNA: TGTGCCAGCAGCACGCGAGACAGGGGAGAAGGCTACACCTTC; J gene: TRBJ1-2; clone size: NA; D gene: TRBD1; V gene: TRBV9
CDR3 protein: CATSKPDKNTGELFF; CDR3 DNA: TGTGCCACCAGCAAACCGGACAAGAACACCGGGGAGCTGTTTTTT; J gene: TRBJ2-2; clone size: NA; D gene: NA; V gene: TRBV15
CDR3 protein: CASSNQDRGRNQPQHF; CDR3 DNA: TGTGCCAGCAGCAATCAGGACAGGGGGCGTAATCAGCCCCAGCATTTT; J gene: TRBJ1-5; clone size: NA; D gene: NA; V gene: TRBV21-1
CDR3 protein: CASSLVGQDTDTQYF; CDR3 DNA: TGCGCCAGCAGCTTGGTGGGACAGGACACAGATACGCAGTATTTT; J gene: TRBJ2-3; clone size: NA; D gene: TRBD1; V gene: TRBV5-1
CDR3 protein: CASSPNAGGLWEQFF; CDR3 DNA: TGTGCCAGCAGCCCTAATGCGGGGGGGCTATGGGAGCAGTTCTTC; J gene: TRBJ2-1; clone size: once; D gene: TRBD2; V gene: TRBV2
CDR3 protein: CASTQVGGGNTEAFF; CDR3 DNA: TGTGCCAGCACTCAGGTGGGGGGGGGAAACACTGAAGCTTTCTTT; J gene: TRBJ1-1; clone size: NA; D gene: NA; V gene: TRBV2
CDR3 protein: CATSRDERPEAFF; CDR3 DNA: TGTGCCACCAGCAGAGATGAGCGCCCTGAAGCTTTCTTT; J gene: TRBJ1-1; clone size: NA; D gene: NA; V gene: TRBV15
CDR3 protein: CASSTGTSGTYEQYF; CDR3 DNA: TGTGCCAGCAGCACCGGGACTAGCGGGACCTACGAGCAGTACTTC; J gene: TRBJ2-7; clone size: once; D gene: TRBD2; V gene: TRBV5-4
CDR3 protein: CASSDARVSSGNTIYF; CDR3 DNA: TGTGCCAGCAGCGATGCAAGGGTTAGCTCTGGAAACACCATATATTTT; J gene: TRBJ1-3; clone size: NA; D gene: NA; V gene: TRBV9
CDR3 protein: CASSPGTGSNQPQHF; CDR3 DNA: TGCGCCAGCAGTCCCGGGACAGGGAGTAATCAGCCCCAGCATTTT; J gene: TRBJ1-5; clone size: NA; D gene: TRBD1; V gene: TRBV5-1
CDR3 protein: CASSSGQIAQETQYF; CDR3 DNA: TGTGCCAGCAGTTCCGGACAGATCGCGCAAGAGACCCAGTACTTC; J gene: TRBJ2-5; clone size: NA; D gene: NA; V gene: TRBV27
CDR3 protein: CASSTLQGTNTGELFF; CDR3 DNA: TGTGCCAGCTCAACCCTTCAGGGGACGAACACCGGGGAGCTGTTTTTT; J gene: TRBJ2-2; clone size: NA; D gene: NA; V gene: TRBV18
CDR3 protein: CASSMGAKGGNQPQHF; CDR3 DNA: TGTGCCAGTAGTATGGGGGCTAAGGGTGGCAATCAGCCCCAGCATTTT; J gene: TRBJ1-5; clone size: NA; D gene: NA; V gene: TRBV19
CDR3 protein: CASSSKGYEQYF; CDR3 DNA: TGTGCCAGCAGCTCAAAGGGCTACGAGCAGTACTTC; J gene: TRBJ2-7; clone size: NA; D gene: NA; V gene: TRBV6-2/TRBV6-3